Below are 23 T cell receptor beta chains sequenced from a single sample in a study of T cells after posttransplantation cyclophosphamide. Sequencing used immunoSEQ multiplex PCR; TCRdb keeps in-frame clones, though not all of them. The sample has under 75,000 clones; roughly 93% are singletons. The sequenced material came from PBMCs. All receptors derive from a woman aged 30 to 39 in good health and a related stem cell transplant donor.

The chain is built from TRBV27 and TRBJ2-5, with D hard to call. The CDR3 is made up of 16 amino acids. Per germline, CDR1 MNHEY and CDR2 SMNVEV (reference sequence). Deletions cut 5 bases from V and 1 base from J, with 17 bases between. The CDR3 spells CASSPRLRILQETQYF. The CDR3 region has the DNA TGTGCCAGCAGTCCAAGACTCCGCATCCTCCAAGAGACCCAGTACTTC.

The V and J genes are TRBV14 and TRBJ1-1; 7 bases line up with TRBD1. The CDR3 sequence is 13 residues long. V dropped 4 bases and J dropped 3; count of bases not matched to a gene: 2. Germline lookup yields CDR1 SGHDN and CDR2 FVKESK. The CDR3 reads CASSLTGDTEAFF. For the CDR3, the DNA is TGTGCCAGCAGCCTTACAGGGGACACTGAAGCTTTCTTT.

As DNA, the CDR3 is TGTGCCAGTAGTATTCTTACCGGGGATATGAACACTGAAGCTTTCTTT. This translates into CASSILTGDMNTEAFF. This rearrangement joins TRBV19 to TRBJ1-1; no clear D. Trimming removed 3 bases at V and 0 bases at J, with 14 bases between. Germline CDR1 and CDR2: LNHDA and SQIVND (reference sequence). The CDR3 sequence is 16 residues long.

Comment on this clone: Other DNA sequences in this specimen translate into the identical CDR3. The chain uses TRBV27 and TRBJ2-5, with unresolved D. Germline V CDR1 and CDR2: MNHEY, SMNVEV (reference sequence). The ends were cut back, 0 bases at V and 5 bases at J, with 7 bases in the middle. The CDR3 is 13 amino acids. This CDR3 is CASSLSGEETQYF. CDR3 DNA sequence: TGTGCCAGCAGTTTATCGGGCGAGGAGACCCAGTACTTC.

The chain joins TRBV11-2 to TRBJ1-2, with TRBD1 matching over 7 bases. The CDR3 sequence is 15 residues long. V gave up 5 bases and J gave up 7 bases; unmatched junction bases: 13. Germline V gene lookup returns CDR1 SGHAT and CDR2 FQNNGV. The CDR3 DNA follows: TGTGCCAGCAGCCGTCCTACAGGGGCGGGGATTGGCTACACCTTC. Translated, it gives CASSRPTGAGIGYTF.

V gene TRBV29-1 combines with J gene TRBJ2-7; maybe TRBD1 (6 bases). The V gene lost 4 bases and the J gene lost 1 base, with 11 bases spanning the gap. This CDR3 is built from 13 residues. Looked up from germline, CDR1 is SQVTM and CDR2 is ANQGSEA. The CDR3 region is CSVARDTSYEQYF. The CDR3 DNA follows: TGCAGCGTTGCCCGGGACACATCCTACGAGCAGTACTTC.

The gene calls are TRBV29-1 and TRBJ1-5; D uncertain. The germline V gene has CDR1 SQVTM and CDR2 ANQGSEA. The CDR3 covers 13 residues. V was trimmed by 5 bases and J by 7 bases, leaving 15 bases between them. CDR3 nucleotide sequence: TGCAGCGTTACGACACAATCGGGGCAGCCCCAGCATTTT. It specifies CSVTTQSGQPQHF.

This chain links TRBV6-4 with TRBJ1-4; tentatively, D is TRBD1 (6 bases). V lost 6 bases to trimming and J lost 4 bases, with 12 bases between them. The CDR3 runs 14 residues. CDR1 is MRHNA, CDR2 SNTAGT, per germline. CDR3 in amino acids: CASRRTANNEKLFF. For the CDR3, the DNA is TGTGCCAGCAGAAGGACAGCGAATAATGAAAAACTGTTTTTT.

The V and J genes are TRBV7-2 and TRBJ2-2, with D hard to call. This CDR3 has 13 amino acids. The germline CDR1 and CDR2 sequences are SGHTA and FQGNSA. V gave up 3 bases and J gave up 7 bases, with 9 bases separating them. For the CDR3, the DNA is TGTGCCAGCAGCTTTGGTATTAACGGGGAGCTGTTTTTT. Translated: CASSFGINGELFF.

The V gene is TRBV18, the J gene TRBJ1-2, with D tentatively TRBD1 (6 bases). The CDR3 extends over 15 amino acids. CDR1 is KGHSH and CDR2 is LQKENI in the germline V gene. Trimming left V 2 bases short and J 3 bases short, with 13 bases between. CDR3 DNA sequence: TGTGCCAGCTCACCAATACCACAGGGAGACTATGGCTACACCTTC. Amino acid sequence: CASSPIPQGDYGYTF.

The chain combines TRBV4-3 with TRBJ2-1; D is perhaps TRBD2 (6 bases). The V end was cut by 0 bases, the J end by 5 bases, with 11 bases between. Germline V gene data show CDR1 as LGHNA and CDR2 as YSLEER. CDR3 length equals 15 residues. The CDR3 spells CASSQEALANNEQFF. The DNA for the CDR3 is TGCGCCAGCAGCCAAGAAGCACTAGCAAACAATGAGCAGTTCTTC.

A few counts support this clone. The rearrangement links TRBV11-3 to TRBJ1-1; D might be TRBD1 (5 bases). Germline CDR1 SGHNT, CDR2 YENEEA. This CDR3 spans 15 amino acids. Trimming took 1 base from V and 5 from J, leaving 14 bases between them. CDR3 in DNA: TGTGCCAGCAGCTTAGGTCTAGGGGAGGAGACTGAAGCTTTCTTT. Translated: CASSLGLGEETEAFF.

The chain links TRBV4-3 to TRBJ1-2; D unclear. Per the germline V gene, CDR1 is LGHNA and CDR2 is YSLEER. V was shortened by 0 bases and J by 0 bases, with 5 bases between the two germline ends. The CDR3 has 14 residues. CDR3 loop: CASSQDLANYGYTF. CDR3 sequence (DNA): TGCGCCAGCAGCCAAGATCTAGCTAACTATGGCTACACCTTC.

The chain combines TRBV4-3 with TRBJ1-2, with D possibly being TRBD1 (5 bases). The CDR3 spans 14 residues. V lost 9 bases to trimming and J lost 3 bases, with 17 bases between them. Germline V gene lookup returns CDR1 LGHNA and CDR2 YSLEER. The CDR3, as DNA: TGCGCCAGGGGAACGGGGGAAGGGGACTATGGCTACACCTTC. Translation gives CARGTGEGDYGYTF.

This chain links TRBV13 with TRBJ2-7; 14 nucleotides line up with TRBD2. Germline trimming cut 0 bases from V and 0 bases from J; bases unmatched to any gene: 4. This CDR3 contains 18 residues. Germline CDR1 and CDR2: PRHDT and FYEKMQ (reference sequence). CDR3 protein: CASSLGGGLAGASYEQYF. The DNA of the CDR3 is TGTGCCAGCAGCTTAGGGGGGGGACTAGCGGGGGCCTCCTACGAGCAGTACTTC.

The chain combines TRBV4-2 with TRBJ2-2; TRBD2 matches 10 bases. V was clipped by 0 bases and J by 4 bases; unmatched bases: 5. The CDR3 runs 17 residues. Germline V lookup: CDR1 LGHNA, CDR2 YNFKEQ. This CDR3 is CASSQEESGGATGELFF. The CDR3 region has the DNA TGTGCCAGCAGCCAAGAGGAAAGCGGGGGGGCCACCGGGGAGCTGTTTTTT.

The V call is TRBV30, the J call TRBJ1-1; 7 nucleotides match TRBD1. Germline V gene data show CDR1 as GTSNPN and CDR2 as SVGIG (reference sequence). Trimming cost V 8 bases and J 5 bases; bases outside gene matches: 14. The CDR3 has 14 amino acids. The CDR3 nucleotides are TGTGCCGCAACAGGGGATTGGGTTGAGACTGAAGCTTTCTTT. Protein sequence: CAATGDWVETEAFF.

The V gene is TRBV9, the J gene TRBJ1-1; 9 bases agree with TRBD1. In germline, CDR1 is SGDLS, CDR2 YYNGEE. The ends lost 3 bases at V and 4 bases at J; junction bases unmatched: 4. The CDR3 consists of 14 residues. The CDR3: CASSGMTGGTEAFF. CDR3 nucleotide sequence: TGTGCCAGCAGCGGGATGACAGGGGGCACTGAAGCTTTCTTT.

The V and J genes are TRBV29-1 and TRBJ2-3; D may be TRBD2 (5 bases). Germline lookup yields CDR1 SQVTM and CDR2 ANQGSEA. The CDR3 extends over 13 amino acids. Deletions cut 2 bases from V and 6 bases from J, with 12 bases between. The CDR3 loop reads CSVEKGAGDTQYF. The CDR3 DNA is TGCAGCGTTGAAAAAGGTGCGGGCGATACGCAGTATTTT.

The chain recombines TRBV5-5 with TRBJ1-6, with TRBD1 identical over 7 bases. The CDR3 spans 16 residues. Germline V gene sequence: CDR1 SGHKS, CDR2 YYEKEE (reference sequence). Losses at the gene ends were 4 bases for V and 7 bases for J; bases not matched to a gene: 11. The CDR3 bases are TGTGCCAGCAGCGAACTATCAGGGGGAAGAAATTCACCCCTCCACTTT. This translates into CASSELSGGRNSPLHF.

The rearrangement joins TRBV5-5 to TRBJ1-4, with D perhaps TRBD1 (6 bases). Trimming left V 2 bases short and J 8 bases short, with 10 bases between. Germline loops: CDR1 SGHKS, CDR2 YYEKEE (reference sequence). This CDR3 is 13 amino acids long. DNA of the CDR3: TGTGCCAGCAGCTTCCAGGGGAACGAAAAACTGTTTTTT. Its protein product is CASSFQGNEKLFF.

This sequence joins TRBV11-1 and TRBJ1-5, with a possible D match to TRBD1 (6 bases). V was shortened by 5 bases and J by 1 base, with 9 bases between the two germline ends. This CDR3 comprises 14 residues. The germline V gene has CDR1 SGHAT and CDR2 FQDESV (reference sequence). The CDR3 sequence: CASSPDRSNQPQHF. The CDR3 DNA reads TGTGCCAGCAGCCCCGACAGGAGCAATCAGCCCCAGCATTTT.

The rearrangement uses TRBV18 and TRBJ1-1; D is undetermined. Trimming took 2 bases from V and 6 from J, leaving 10 bases between them. This CDR3 is built from 13 residues. The germline V gene encodes CDR1 KGHSH and CDR2 LQKENI. The CDR3 DNA is TGTGCCAGCTCACCAATGCCAAACCCTGAAGCTTTCTTT. This sequence encodes CASSPMPNPEAFF.